Listed below are T cell receptor beta chains from one sample, sequenced in a study of T cells after yellow fever vaccination. TCRdb passed the 5' RACE reads through MiXCR, listing each CDR3 protein once. The table has about 74,000 distinct CDR3 sequences, 7.1% seen once. Sample: CD8+ T cells sorted from PBMCs, taken around 5 days after the first yellow fever vaccination. These receptors originate from a man younger than 35 who received the YFV17D yellow fever vaccine. Each CDR3 is given with its conserved first and last residue.

TRBV29-1 CSVDGLAESTDTQYF
TRBV4-1 CASSLTPGQGAGDTQYF
TRBV5-1 CASSPFPRDRLANNIQYF
TRBV27 CASSEGNTEAFF
TRBV30 CAWTLGGPSYNEQFF
TRBV12-3/TRBV12-4 CASRASGGYEQYF
TRBV7-2 CASSLSFVRMNTEAFF
TRBV7-9 CASSLEGRANYGYTF
TRBV6-2/TRBV6-3 CASQGSYEQYF
TRBV19 CASSIVVSQPQHF
TRBV4-1 CASSQEAIFSAGSEETQYF
TRBV12-3/TRBV12-4 CASSPSGTNEKLFF
TRBV6-5 CASSYRGNEKLFF
TRBV7-9 CASSTTFLATLNTEAFF
TRBV7-6 CASSSRDINTGELFF
TRBV15 CATSRETGELFF